This T cell receptor (beta chain) derives from a study of T cell responses to AZD1222 COVID-19 vaccine. Clones were read by immunoSEQ multiplex PCR, and TCRdb kept only the in-frame ones, dropping some. The profile shows about 160,000 clones, 91% of them singletons. Germline V gene lookup returns CDR1 MDHEN and CDR2 SYDVKM. The germline V and J ends were trimmed by 6 bases and 3 bases, with 14 bases remaining between them. The CDR3 is 14 amino acids. This specimen was peripheral blood, taken on day 0 of AZD1222 vaccination. This sequence was found in an adult in good health. The chain recombines TRBV28 with TRBJ2-5; D might be TRBD2 (7 bases). The CDR3 coding sequence is TGTGCCAGCAGGAGGGGGGGCCCAAAAGAGACCCAGTACTTC. As protein: CASRRGGPKETQYF.